One and the same sample provided the 12 T cell receptor beta chains below, sequenced in a study of blood T cell repertoires in COVID-19. Profiling relied on immunoSEQ multiplex PCR, and the TCRdb table lists in-frame clones only, not all of them. The sample gives about 300,000 clones, around 84% of which show up once; over 9.5% is in the top ten. Sequenced input: PBMCs or T cells enriched from blood (not recorded which). These TCRs come from a woman under 30 who had recovered from COVID-19.

This clone has just one count. The V gene is TRBV9, the J gene TRBJ2-4, with 12 nucleotides matching TRBD1. The CDR3 has 20 residues. Trimming at V came to 0 bases and at J to 0 bases, leaving 10 bases not matched to a gene. The germline CDR1 and CDR2 sequences are SGDLS and YYNGEE. CDR3 amino acids: CASSVDGTGGEGLAKNIQYF. CDR3 nucleotide sequence: TGTGCCAGCAGCGTAGACGGGACAGGGGGCGAAGGGCTAGCCAAAAACATTCAGTACTTC.

V gene TRBV4-2 combines with J gene TRBJ1-2, with D tentatively TRBD1 (5 bases). CDR1 is LGHNA and CDR2 is YNFKEQ in the germline V gene. The CDR3 consists of 16 residues. V lost 0 bases and J 2 bases, leaving 13 bases between the germline ends. CDR3 bases: TGTGCCAGCAGCCAAGATTTGAGCAGGGTCAACTATGGCTACACCTTC. Translated, it gives CASSQDLSRVNYGYTF.

The genes are TRBV30 and TRBJ1-2; D is perhaps TRBD1 (5 bases). Germline assignment: CDR1 GTSNPN and CDR2 SVGIG (reference sequence). The V end was cut by 2 bases, the J end by 7 bases, with 14 bases between. The CDR3 spans 13 residues. CDR3 protein: CAWSRGQGGGYTF. The CDR3 DNA reads TGTGCCTGGAGTAGAGGTCAGGGAGGTGGCTACACCTTC.

The genes are TRBV5-1 and TRBJ2-1; D remains ambiguous. V was pared by 0 bases and J by 4 bases, with 14 bases between. Germline assignment: CDR1 SGHRS and CDR2 YFSETQ. This CDR3 has 16 residues. The CDR3: CASSLDGYEAYNEQFF. The CDR3 DNA follows: TGCGCCAGCAGCTTGGATGGGTATGAGGCTTACAATGAGCAGTTCTTC. Variable domain in full (rest from reference TRBV5-1 and TRBJ2-1): KAGVTQTPRYLIKTRGQQVTLSCSPISGHRSVSWYQQTPGQGLQFLFEYFSETQRNKGNFPGRFSGRQFSNSRSEMNVSTLELGDSALYLCASSLDGYEAYNEQFFGPGTRLTVL.

The J gene is TRBJ2-5, the V gene TRBV30; 8 bases are shared with TRBD1. J was trimmed by 5 bases and V by 7 bases; bases with no gene match: 15. This CDR3 spans 15 amino acids. Germline V gene data show CDR1 as GTSNPN and CDR2 as SVGIG (reference sequence). DNA for the CDR3: TGTGCCTCGGGTCGATGGCAGGGGGCATGGGAGACCCAGTACTTC. Its translation is CASGRWQGAWETQYF. Full variable domain (outside the CDR3, taken from reference TRBV30 and TRBJ2-5): SQTIHQWPATLVQPVGSPLSLECTVEGTSNPNLYWYRQAAGRGLQLLFYSVGIGQISSEVPQNLSASRPQDRQFILSSKKLLLSDSGFYLCASGRWQGAWETQYFGPGTRLLVL.

V is TRBV5-1 and J is TRBJ2-1; 8 nucleotides line up with TRBD1. The germline gives CDR1 SGHRS, CDR2 YFSETQ. CDR3 length: 15 amino acids. V was pared by 3 bases and J by 2 bases, with 4 bases of the junction left unmatched. The CDR3 loop is CASSSDRGAYNEQFF. The CDR3 DNA reads as TGCGCCAGCAGCTCCGACAGGGGCGCCTACAATGAGCAGTTCTTC.

The chain couples TRBV14 to TRBJ2-1, with D possibly TRBD1 on 5 matching bases. V lost 4 bases to trimming and J lost 2 bases, with 12 bases between them. The CDR3 loop spans 15 amino acids. The germline gives CDR1 SGHDN, CDR2 FVKESK. CDR3 nucleotides: TGTGCCAGCAGCCCACAGGCCGTTACCTACAATGAGCAGTTCTTC. Translating it yields CASSPQAVTYNEQFF.

The rearrangement links TRBV19 to TRBJ2-7; D ambiguous. The CDR3 consists of 14 residues. In germline, CDR1 is LNHDA, CDR2 SQIVND (reference sequence). V lost 6 bases and J lost 1, with 13 bases in between. In nucleotides, the CDR3 is TGTGCCAGTAGACGATCAGCGCAATCCTACGAGCAGTACTTC. It codes for CASRRSAQSYEQYF.

The chain couples TRBV5-5 to TRBJ2-4; possibly TRBD1 for D (7 bases). This CDR3 has 19 residues. The germline V gene has CDR1 SGHKS and CDR2 YYEKEE (reference sequence). V dropped 4 bases and J dropped 5 bases, with 28 bases sitting between them. CDR3 loop: CASSLGGGGWVLEENIQYF. As DNA, the CDR3 is TGTGCCAGCAGCCTAGGGGGCGGAGGGTGGGTGTTAGAAGAAAACATTCAGTACTTC.

The chain couples TRBV2 to TRBJ1-2; TRBD1 aligns across 8 bases. CDR1 is SNHLY, CDR2 FYNNEI, per germline. The CDR3 extends over 15 amino acids. V lost 0 bases to trimming and J lost 6 bases; unmatched junction nucleotides: 6. Here the CDR3 DNA reads TGTGCCAGCAGTGAAGCGGGCAGGACAGGGAATGGCTACACCTTC. It is translated as CASSEAGRTGNGYTF.

The gene calls are TRBV28 and TRBJ1-1; no clear D gene. The CDR3 has 14 residues. Trimming left V 5 bases short and J 8 bases short, with 18 bases between. CDR1 is MDHEN and CDR2 is SYDVKM in the germline V gene. CDR3 loop: CASSQMSARREAFF. As DNA, the CDR3 is TGTGCCAGCAGTCAAATGAGCGCGCGGCGAGAAGCTTTCTTT.

CDR3 in DNA: TGTGCCAGCAGTTCAGGAACCCGGGACTCCTATAATTCACCCCTCCACTTT. Protein product: CASSSGTRDSYNSPLHF. The V and J genes are TRBV7-8 and TRBJ1-6; D is undetermined. Germline CDR1 SGHVS, CDR2 FQNEAQ. The CDR3 extends over 17 amino acids. The ends were cut back, 6 bases at V and 0 bases at J, with 15 bases in the middle.